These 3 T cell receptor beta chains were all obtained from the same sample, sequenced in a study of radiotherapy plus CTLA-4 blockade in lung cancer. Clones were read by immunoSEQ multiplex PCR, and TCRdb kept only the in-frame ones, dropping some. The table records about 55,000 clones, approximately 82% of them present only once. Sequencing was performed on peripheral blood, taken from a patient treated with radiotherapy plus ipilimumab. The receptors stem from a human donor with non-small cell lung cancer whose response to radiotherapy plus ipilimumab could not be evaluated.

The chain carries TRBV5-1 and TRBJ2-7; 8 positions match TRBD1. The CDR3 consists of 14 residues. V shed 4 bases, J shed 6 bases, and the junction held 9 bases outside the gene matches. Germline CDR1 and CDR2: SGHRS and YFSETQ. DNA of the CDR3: TGCGCCAGCAGCACGGACAGGGAGGATGTCGAGCAGTACTTC. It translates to CASSTDREDVEQYF.

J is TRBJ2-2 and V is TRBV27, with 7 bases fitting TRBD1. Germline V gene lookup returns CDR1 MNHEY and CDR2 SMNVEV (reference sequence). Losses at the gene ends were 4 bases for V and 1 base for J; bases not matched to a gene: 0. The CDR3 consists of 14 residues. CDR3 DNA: TGTGCCAGCAGTTGGGACAGGAACACCGGGGAGCTGTTTTTT. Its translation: CASSWDRNTGELFF.

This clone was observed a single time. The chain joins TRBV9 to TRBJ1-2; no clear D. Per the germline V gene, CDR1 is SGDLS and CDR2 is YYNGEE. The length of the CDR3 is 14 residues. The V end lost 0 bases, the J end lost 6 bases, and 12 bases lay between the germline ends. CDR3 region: CASSVGGGGNGYTF. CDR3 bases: TGTGCCAGCAGCGTAGGGGGTGGAGGGAATGGCTACACCTTC.